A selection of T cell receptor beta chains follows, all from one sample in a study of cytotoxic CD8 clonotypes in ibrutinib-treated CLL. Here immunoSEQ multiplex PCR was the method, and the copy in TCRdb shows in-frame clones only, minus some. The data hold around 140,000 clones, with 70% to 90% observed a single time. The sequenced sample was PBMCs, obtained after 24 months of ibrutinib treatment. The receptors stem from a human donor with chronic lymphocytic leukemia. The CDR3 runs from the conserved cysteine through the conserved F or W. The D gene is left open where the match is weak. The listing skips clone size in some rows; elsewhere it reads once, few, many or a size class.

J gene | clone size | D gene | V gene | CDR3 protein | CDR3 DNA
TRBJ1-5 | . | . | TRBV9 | CASSVDRDQPQHF | TGTGCCAGCAGCGTAGACAGGGATCAGCCCCAGCATTTT
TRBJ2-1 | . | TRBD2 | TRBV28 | CASSLGGRAGNEQFF | TGTGCCAGCAGTTTAGGCGGGAGGGCCGGCAATGAGCAGTTCTTC
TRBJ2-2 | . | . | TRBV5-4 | CASSSTPLALNTGELFF | TGTGCCAGCAGCTCCACCCCCCTAGCTTTGAACACCGGGGAGCTGTTTTTT
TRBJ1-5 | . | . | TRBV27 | CASSLLGVDNQPQHF | TGTGCCAGCAGTTTACTAGGGGTCGACAATCAGCCCCAGCATTTT
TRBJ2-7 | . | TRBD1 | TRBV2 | CASSSGQGAEEQYF | TGTGCCAGCAGCTCGGGACAGGGGGCAGAGGAGCAGTACTTC
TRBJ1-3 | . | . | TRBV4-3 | CASSQDGRDPGNTIYF | TGCGCCAGCAGCCAAGATGGAAGGGATCCTGGAAACACCATATATTTT
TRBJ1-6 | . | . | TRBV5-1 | CASSFGEGRRAPLHF | TGCGCCAGCAGCTTTGGGGAGGGGAGAAGGGCACCCCTCCACTTT
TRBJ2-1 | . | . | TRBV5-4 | CASSLDHWGRFF | TGTGCCAGCAGCTTGGATCACTGGGGAAGGTTCTTC
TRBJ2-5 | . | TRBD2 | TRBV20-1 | CSARLLAGEYF | TGCAGTGCTAGACTCCTCGCGGGGGAGTACTTC
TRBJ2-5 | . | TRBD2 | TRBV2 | CASRKGSSGIGETQYF | TGTGCCAGCAGAAAGGGGTCTAGCGGGATAGGAGAGACCCAGTACTTC
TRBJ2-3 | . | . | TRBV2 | CASNRLDKATDTQYF | TGTGCCAGCAATAGACTCGATAAGGCCACAGATACGCAGTATTTT
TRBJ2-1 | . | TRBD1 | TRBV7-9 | CASSLAGTGGGNEQFF | TGTGCCAGCAGCTTAGCAGGGACAGGGGGTGGGAATGAGCAGTTCTTC
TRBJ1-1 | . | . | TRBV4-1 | CASSPPGNTEAFF | TGCGCCAGCAGTCCTCCGGGGAACACTGAAGCTTTCTTT
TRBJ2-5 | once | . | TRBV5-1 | CASFKGTREQETQYF | TGCGCCAGCTTCAAAGGGACCAGGGAGCAAGAGACCCAGTACTTC
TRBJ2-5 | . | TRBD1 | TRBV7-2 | CASSFLRTGEETQYF | TGTGCCAGCAGCTTTTTACGGACAGGGGAGGAGACCCAGTACTTC
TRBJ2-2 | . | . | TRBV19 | CASSIGFRQRSNTGELFF | TGTGCCAGTAGTATAGGGTTCAGGCAGCGGTCGAACACCGGGGAGCTGTTTTTT
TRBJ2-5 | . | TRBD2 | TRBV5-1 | CASSLSGGAGETQYF | TGCGCCAGCAGCTTGAGCGGGGGGGCCGGTGAGACCCAGTACTTC
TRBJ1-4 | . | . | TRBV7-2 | CASSLGTRGEKLFF | TGTGCCAGCAGCTTAGGGACAAGGGGGGAAAAACTGTTTTTT
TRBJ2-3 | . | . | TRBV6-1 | CASSSTDTQYF | TGTGCCAGCAGTAGCACAGATACGCAGTATTTT
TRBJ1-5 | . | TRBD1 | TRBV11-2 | CASSEGTGYSNQPQHF | TGTGCCAGCAGCGAAGGGACAGGCTATAGCAATCAGCCCCAGCATTTT
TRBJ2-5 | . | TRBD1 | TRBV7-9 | CASSTGQGAWETQYF | TGTGCCAGCAGCACGGGACAGGGGGCCTGGGAGACCCAGTACTTC
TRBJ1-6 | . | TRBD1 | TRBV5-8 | CASSPRTGASPLHF | TGTGCCAGCAGTCCTAGGACAGGAGCCTCACCCCTCCACTTT